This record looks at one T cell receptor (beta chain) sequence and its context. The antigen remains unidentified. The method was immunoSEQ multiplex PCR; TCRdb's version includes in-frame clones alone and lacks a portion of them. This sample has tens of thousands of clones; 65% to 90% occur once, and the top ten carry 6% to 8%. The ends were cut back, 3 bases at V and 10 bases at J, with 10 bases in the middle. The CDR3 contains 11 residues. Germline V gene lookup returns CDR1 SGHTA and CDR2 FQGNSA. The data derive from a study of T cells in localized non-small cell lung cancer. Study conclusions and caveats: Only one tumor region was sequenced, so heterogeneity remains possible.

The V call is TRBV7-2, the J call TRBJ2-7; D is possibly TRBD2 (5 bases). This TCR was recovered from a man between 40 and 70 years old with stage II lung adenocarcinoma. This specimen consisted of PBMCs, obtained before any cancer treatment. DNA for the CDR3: TGTGCCAGCAGCTTTGCACTAGAACAGTACTTC. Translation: CASSFALEQYF.